A selection of T cell receptor beta chains follows, all from one sample in a study of shared T cell receptors in the human thymus. Data came from immunoSEQ multiplex PCR; TCRdb stores just in-frame clones and leaves some out. The sample has hundreds of thousands of clones, around 93% seen once. Sequencing used thymocytes. The receptor source for this set is a human donor. Each CDR3 is given with its conserved first and last residue. A D gene is named only where the DNA matches it firmly. A clone size is listed for some rows: how often the clone was seen (once, few, many), or a class if it is expanded.

j_gene	v_gene	d_gene	abundance	CDR3nt	CDR3aa
TRBJ2-3	TRBV6-1	TRBD2	NA	TGTGCCAGCAGTGAAGCTCTGTTAGCGGGTCTTAGCACAGATACGCAGTATTTT	CASSEALLAGLSTDTQYF
TRBJ2-1	TRBV5-1	NA	NA	TGCGCCAGCAGCATTAGCGGTATCTCCTACAATGAGCAGTTCTTC	CASSISGISYNEQFF
TRBJ1-2	TRBV28	TRBD1	NA	TGTGCCAGCAGTGTGGGACAGGGCCCCGAACCCTATGGCTACACCTTC	CASSVGQGPEPYGYTF
TRBJ2-1	TRBV5-8	TRBD2	few	TGTGCCAGCAGCCCCGCCCCCTATAGCGGGAGGTCCTACAATGAGCAGTTCTTC	CASSPAPYSGRSYNEQFF
TRBJ1-5	TRBV7-9	NA	NA	TGTGCCAGCAGCTTAGGTTTTGAGGGGTATAGCAATCAGCCCCAGCATTTT	CASSLGFEGYSNQPQHF
TRBJ1-1	TRBV6-4	NA	NA	TGTGCCAGCAGTGCAGACCCGGGTCTTTGCGGGACTGAAGCTTTCTTT	CASSADPGLCGTEAFF
TRBJ2-1	TRBV15	NA	NA	TGTGCCACCAGCAGAGATTTCAGCGGAAATAACAATGAGCAGTTCTTC	CATSRDFSGNNNEQFF
TRBJ2-7	TRBV5-8	TRBD1	NA	TGTGCCAGCAGGTTTAGGGGGACAGGGGTCCACGAGCAGTACTTC	CASRFRGTGVHEQYF
TRBJ2-7	TRBV28	NA	NA	TGTGCCAGCAGTTTAGCTTTTTTATCCTGGGACATCAACTCCTACGAGCAGTACTTC	CASSLAFLSWDINSYEQYF
TRBJ1-4	TRBV5-1	TRBD1	once	TGCGCCAGCAGCTTGGTGGGCCCTCTGGACAGGGGAAATGAAAAACTGTTTTTT	CASSLVGPLDRGNEKLFF
TRBJ2-1	TRBV28	TRBD2	NA	TGTGCCAGCAGTCCCGGGACTAGCGGGAGGGCTTACAATGAGCAGTTCTTC	CASSPGTSGRAYNEQFF
TRBJ2-1	TRBV5-1	NA	once	TGCGCCAGCAGCCCGACCGTTGACTCTTACAATGAGCAGTTCTTC	CASSPTVDSYNEQFF
TRBJ1-4	TRBV28	NA	once	TGTGCTACCTCAGCTCCCTCCGATGAAAAACTGTTTTTT	CATSAPSDEKLFF
TRBJ2-1	TRBV7-3	NA	NA	TGTGCCAGCAGCTTATGGCTAGACGACAATGAGCAGTTCTTC	CASSLWLDDNEQFF
TRBJ1-1	TRBV5-5	TRBD1	NA	TGTGCCAGCAGCTTGGCAGGGGACAGGGCCTTGAACACTGAAGCTTTCTTT	CASSLAGDRALNTEAFF
TRBJ2-7	TRBV29-1	NA	NA	TGCAGCGTAACGGACGGATACTACGAGCAGTACTTC	CSVTDGYYEQYF
TRBJ1-2	TRBV2	NA	NA	TGTGCCAGCTTCCGGGGCTACACCTTC	CASFRGYTF
TRBJ2-7	TRBV14	NA	NA	TGTGCCAGCAGCCTCTGGGGCTACGAGCAGTACTTC	CASSLWGYEQYF
TRBJ2-5	TRBV30	TRBD2	few	TGTGCCTGGGGACTAGCGGAGACCCAGTACTTC	CAWGLAETQYF
TRBJ1-6	TRBV10-2	TRBD1	NA	TGCGCCAGCAGTGAGGACAGGGTGGGTTCACCCCTCCACTTT	CASSEDRVGSPLHF
TRBJ1-5	TRBV28	NA	once	TGTGCCAGCAGTTTCGACGAAACCCTGAGTAATCAGCCCCAGCATTTT	CASSFDETLSNQPQHF
TRBJ2-1	TRBV18	NA	NA	TGTGCCAGCTCACCAATACACAAACAGGGATACTCCTACAATGAGCAGTTCTTC	CASSPIHKQGYSYNEQFF
TRBJ1-2	TRBV19	TRBD1	NA	TGTGCCAGTAGGACCGGGACAGCCTTACCCTCCTTAAACTATGGCTACACCTTC	CASRTGTALPSLNYGYTF
TRBJ2-2	TRBV4-2	NA	NA	TGTGCCAGCAGCCAACGAGGGGAACTACCGAACACCGGGGAGCTGTTTTTT	CASSQRGELPNTGELFF
TRBJ2-5	TRBV7-4	NA	NA	TGTGCCAGCAGCTCCCGTCGAGAAAGATCCGAGGAAACCCAAGAGACCCAGTACTTC	CASSSRRERSEETQETQYF
TRBJ2-1	TRBV19	TRBD2	NA	TGTGCCAGTAGTCGTGGACTAGCGGGAGTAGGTTCCTACAATGAGCAGTTCTTC	CASSRGLAGVGSYNEQFF
TRBJ2-1	TRBV30	TRBD2	NA	TGTGCCTCTAAACCCCCAGCGGGAGGACTCTACAATGAGCAGTTCTTC	CASKPPAGGLYNEQFF
TRBJ2-1	TRBV27	TRBD1	NA	TGTGCCAGCAGCCCCACGGAAGGGGGCTTCAATGAGCAGTTCTTC	CASSPTEGGFNEQFF
TRBJ1-1	TRBV7-6	TRBD1	NA	TGTGCCAGCAGCTTAGCTCCGGGACAGGGGGCACCTAAAATGAACACTGAAGCTTTCTTT	CASSLAPGQGAPKMNTEAFF
TRBJ1-1	TRBV27	TRBD1	NA	TGTGCCAGCAGCCCTTTAACAGGGGGCGAGGGGGACACTGAAGCTTTCTTT	CASSPLTGGEGDTEAFF
TRBJ2-3	TRBV28	NA	NA	TGTGCCAGCGCAAGACAGGGACAGCGGGGGCCCAGCACAGATACGCAGTATTTT	CASARQGQRGPSTDTQYF
TRBJ2-5	TRBV6-1	TRBD2	NA	TGTGCCAGCAGTGGCCGCGGGGGGAGATGGACCCAGTACTTC	CASSGRGGRWTQYF
TRBJ1-4	TRBV4-3	NA	NA	TGCGCCAGCAGCCAAGGTGGCGGTCCTATGGTAGAAAAACTGTTTTTT	CASSQGGGPMVEKLFF